This entry is about one TCR beta chain. Libraries were prepared by immunoSEQ multiplex PCR; TCRdb keeps only in-frame clonotypes and omits some of them. Of tens of thousands of clones listed, 90% to 95% are singletons. The sample originates from a study of OX40 agonist ivuxolimab in advanced cancers. CDR3 length equals 18 residues. Germline V CDR1 and CDR2: MNHEY, SMNVEV (reference sequence). V gave up 5 bases and J gave up 2 bases; unmatched junction bases: 9. The source is an adult with an advanced solid tumor such as melanoma, head and neck, liver or kidney cancer. The chain has TRBV27 and TRBJ2-3; TRBD2 aligns across 14 bases. The material was CD4+ or CD8+ T cells sorted from blood, obtained in a trial of the OX40 agonist ivuxolimab. The CDR3 region is CASSQGLAGDPITDTQYF. Here the CDR3 DNA reads TGTGCCAGCAGTCAGGGACTAGCGGGGGACCCAATCACAGATACGCAGTATTTT.